This TCR beta chain appears in the sequencing data of a study of T cell repertoires in cytomegalovirus infection. TCRdb reanalysed the reads using MiXCR and keeps one entry per CDR3 protein. Among about 250,000 distinct CDR3 sequences, approximately 13% were seen once, and the ten largest hold approximately 1.6%. CDR3 length equals 18 residues. CDR1 is SGHTA, CDR2 FQGTGA, per germline. After removal of 5 bases from V and 1 base from J, the junction contained 16 bases not matched to a gene. This clonotype was seen many times. This receptor was identified in a human donor in good health (CMV status not recorded). Some clones in this sample may be carry-over from other donors' samples. Source material: PBMCs. This sequence joins TRBV7-3 and TRBJ1-1; TRBD1 matches at 7 bases. The CDR3 DNA follows: TGTGCCAGCAGCCCATTCCGACAGGGCCTTATTCAGAACACTGAAGCTTTCTTT. Translation: CASSPFRQGLIQNTEAFF.